What follows are 6 T cell receptor beta chains derived from one specimen sequenced in a study of cytomegalovirus exposure and HLA in healthy donors. A multiplex PCR was run with 60 Vbeta primers and 13 Jbeta primers. Sequencing used immunoSEQ multiplex PCR; TCRdb keeps in-frame clones, though not all of them. The sample shows around 130,000 clones, about four fifths of them seen only once. Sequencing input: PBMCs. The source of these receptors is a woman aged 40 to 55 in good health and CMV-seronegative.

This clone occurred a few times. The chain joins TRBV2 to TRBJ1-4; D is uncertain. The CDR3 runs to 14 residues. Germline assignment: CDR1 SNHLY and CDR2 FYNNEI. Trimming took 4 bases from V and 10 from J, leaving 16 bases between them. Written as DNA, the CDR3 is TGTGCCAGCAGTGTGCCCGAGGAGGCGAGAAAACTGTTTTTT. Protein product: CASSVPEEARKLFF.

This clone occurred a few times. The rearrangement uses TRBV5-1 and TRBJ1-6; the D is unclear. Trimming cost V 3 bases and J 10 bases, with 11 bases left between them. Germline CDR1 and CDR2: SGHRS and YFSETQ. The CDR3 covers 13 residues. This CDR3 reads CASSSLEGSPLHF. In DNA, the CDR3 is TGCGCCAGCAGCTCATTGGAGGGCTCACCCCTCCACTTT.

In this sample, this clone turned up once. The rearrangement links TRBV7-2 to TRBJ2-3; D perhaps matches TRBD2 (7 bases). V was cut by 2 bases and J by 6 bases, with 15 bases left in between. The CDR3 length is 15 residues. The V gene's germline CDR1 is SGHTA and CDR2 FQGNSA. CDR3 loop: CASSLSKGGRDTQYF. As DNA, the CDR3 is TGTGCCAGCAGCTTATCTAAGGGGGGGAGGGATACGCAGTATTTT.

The V and J genes are TRBV27 and TRBJ2-4, with a tentative D call TRBD2 (5 bases). V was trimmed by 4 bases and J by 9 bases, leaving 16 bases between them. From germline, CDR1 is MNHEY and CDR2 SMNVEV (reference sequence). This CDR3 has 14 amino acids. DNA of the CDR3: TGTGCCAGCAGTTCGATAGTGGGGAGAGGCATTCAGTACTTC. Amino acids: CASSSIVGRGIQYF.

CDR3 residues: CASGVGSNTEAFF. CDR3 in DNA: TGTGCCAGCGGAGTTGGATCGAACACTGAAGCTTTCTTT. V is TRBV7-3 and J is TRBJ1-1, with no clear D. This CDR3 comprises 13 residues. The germline CDR1 and CDR2 sequences are SGHTA and FQGTGA. Trimming took off 8 bases at V and 1 base at J, with 11 bases between the two ends.

The chain uses TRBV7-9 and TRBJ2-1; the match to TRBD2 covers 7 bases. CDR1 is SEHNR and CDR2 is FQNEAQ in the germline V gene (reference sequence). V was clipped by 5 bases and J by 7 bases; unmatched bases: 11. CDR3 length equals 15 residues. The CDR3 reads CASSGEGREQNEQFF. DNA for the CDR3: TGTGCCAGCAGCGGGGAAGGGCGGGAGCAAAATGAGCAGTTCTTC.